A single count supports the clone carrying this TCR beta chain. These data come from a study of blood T cell repertoires in COVID-19. For the study at large: Whether acute or convalescent, the COVID-19 samples came from the United States, Italy and Spain.

Authors' analysis steps: From reference gene primer amplification, estimates of nucleated cell counts were derived. Generated by immunoSEQ multiplex PCR, the TCRdb table keeps only in-frame clones and is missing some. That table is the source of V, J and clone size, and D and trimming were worked out from the DNA. In the table there are tens of thousands of clones, 77% of which are singletons. From germline, CDR1 is SGHAT and CDR2 FQNNGV. V gave up 1 base and J gave up 5 bases; unmatched junction bases: 8. The CDR3 is made up of 16 amino acids. This sequence joins TRBV11-2 and TRBJ2-3; 8 bases match TRBD2. This clonotype originated in a human donor in a cohort sampled during active COVID-19. Material: peripheral blood. The CDR3 coding sequence is TGTGCCAGCAGCTTAGTTAGCGGGGCTTTCGAAGATACGCAGTATTTT. Encoded protein: CASSLVSGAFEDTQYF.